Listed below are T cell receptor beta chains from one sample, sequenced in a study of blood T cells in healthy people across ages. TCRdb called the 5' RACE reads again in MiXCR, with one record for every CDR3 protein. The sample includes over 1.5 million distinct CDR3 sequences, roughly 52% seen only once; the top ten take more than 2%. The material sequenced was blood. Receptors were obtained from a middle-aged woman in good health. CDR3s include the opening cysteine and the closing phenylalanine or tryptophan. A D gene is named only where the DNA matches it firmly. Some rows have no size entry. The others give once, few or many, or a class for an expanded clone.

clone_size j_call cdr3_length d_call v_call cdr3_aa cdr3_nt
NA TRBJ2-5 14 NA TRBV10-2 CASSPGRREETQYF TGCGCCAGCAGTCCGGGACGACGGGAGGAGACCCAGTACTTC
NA TRBJ2-3 16 NA TRBV20-1 CSARDQRKTSTDTQYF TGCAGTGCTAGAGATCAGCGAAAGACTAGCACAGATACGCAGTATTTT
NA TRBJ2-4 14 NA TRBV20-1 CSATGSLAKNIQYF TGCAGTGCAACAGGGTCTCTAGCCAAAAACATTCAGTACTTC
few TRBJ1-5 15 NA TRBV27 CASSFTGTENQPQHF TGTGCCAGCAGTTTTACCGGGACGGAAAATCAGCCCCAGCATTTT
NA TRBJ2-3 15 NA TRBV12-3/TRBV12-4 CASSPQGSSGDTQYF TGTGCCAGCAGTCCTCAGGGGTCAAGTGGAGATACGCAGTATTTT
NA TRBJ2-5 16 TRBD1 TRBV6-6 CASSSPQGQGKGTQYF TGTGCCAGCAGTTCTCCACAGGGACAGGGAAAAGGGACCCAGTACTTC
NA TRBJ1-6 13 TRBD1 TRBV12-3/TRBV12-4 CATNGQGPSPLHF TGTGCCACCAACGGACAGGGGCCTTCACCCCTCCACTTT
few TRBJ2-1 17 NA TRBV7-9 CASSLSLVESSYNEQFF TGTGCCAGCAGCTTATCATTAGTTGAAAGCTCCTACAATGAGCAGTTCTTC
NA TRBJ1-5 16 TRBD1 TRBV27 CASSSWTGHTNQPQHF TGTGCCAGCAGTTCCTGGACAGGACACACCAATCAGCCCCAGCATTTT
NA TRBJ2-5 13 NA TRBV29-1 CSVVGQWGETQYF TGCAGCGTCGTAGGGCAGTGGGGGGAGACCCAGTACTTC
NA TRBJ1-1 15 TRBD1 TRBV11-1 CASSLPGTGNTEAFF TGTGCCAGCAGCTTACCGGGGACAGGGAACACTGAAGCTTTCTTT
few TRBJ2-6 16 TRBD1 TRBV10-3 CATSTGAVSGANVLTF TGTGCCACCTCGACAGGGGCTGTCTCTGGGGCCAACGTCCTGACTTTC
NA TRBJ2-7 17 TRBD2 TRBV4-1 CASNQERSGGVSYEQYF TGCGCCAGCAACCAAGAGAGAAGCGGGGGGGTCTCCTACGAGCAGTACTTC
few TRBJ2-1 12 NA TRBV20-1 CSARDVGYEQFF TGCAGTGCTAGAGATGTGGGGTATGAGCAGTTCTTC
few TRBJ2-7 12 NA TRBV29-1 CSVRGNAYEQYF TGCAGCGTCAGGGGAAACGCCTACGAGCAGTACTTC
NA TRBJ2-1 12 TRBD1 TRBV29-1 CSVEDRQETQFF TGCAGCGTTGAGGACAGGCAAGAGACCCAGTTCTTC
NA TRBJ2-3 19 TRBD2 TRBV2 CASSFPLPGGAGSTDTQYF TGTGCCAGCAGTTTTCCTCTTCCCGGGGGGGCGGGGAGCACAGATACGCAGTATTTT
few TRBJ2-7 16 NA TRBV29-1 CSVEDRTGRSYNEQYF TGCAGCGTTGAAGATAGAACAGGACGGTCCTACAATGAGCAGTACTTC
NA TRBJ1-4 15 TRBD1 TRBV13 CASSPATGEGEKLFF TGTGCCAGCAGCCCCGCGACAGGGGAAGGCGAAAAACTGTTTTTT
NA TRBJ2-3 16 TRBD1 TRBV29-1 CSSGTGGIWLSDTQYF TGCAGCTCCGGGACAGGGGGTATATGGTTGTCAGATACGCAGTATTTT
once TRBJ1-5 17 NA TRBV20-1 CSARDPDSRGVNQPQHF TGCAGTGCTAGAGATCCGGACAGCCGCGGGGTTAATCAGCCCCAGCATTTT
few TRBJ2-7 15 TRBD2 TRBV6-2/TRBV6-3 CASNSAGGTGYEQYF TGTGCCAGCAATTCAGCGGGGGGGACTGGGTACGAGCAGTACTTC
few TRBJ2-1 14 TRBD1 TRBV28 CASRKDRGYNEQFF TGTGCCAGCAGAAAGGACAGGGGTTACAATGAGCAGTTCTTC
NA TRBJ1-2 12 NA TRBV20-1 CSPGKTNYGYTF TGCAGCCCAGGGAAAACTAACTATGGCTACACCTTC
once TRBJ2-5 16 TRBD2 TRBV24-1 CATSDPRAGDQETQYF TGTGCCACCAGTGACCCGAGAGCGGGGGACCAAGAGACCCAGTACTTC
few TRBJ2-7 15 TRBD1 TRBV7-2 CASSLLGQGAHEQYF TGTGCCAGCAGCTTATTGGGACAGGGGGCACACGAGCAGTACTTC
NA TRBJ1-5 15 TRBD1 TRBV27 CASRLDRGGNQPQHF TGTGCCAGCAGATTAGACAGGGGTGGCAATCAGCCCCAGCATTTT
NA TRBJ2-3 13 NA TRBV6-1 CASSPGAVDTQYF TGTGCCAGCAGTCCCGGTGCCGTGGATACGCAGTATTTT
few TRBJ2-1 13 NA TRBV5-1 CASSLWQSNEQFF TGCGCCAGCAGCTTGTGGCAGTCAAATGAGCAGTTCTTC
NA TRBJ1-4 13 NA TRBV20-1 CSALLTVNEKLFF TGCAGTGCCCTACTGACAGTCAATGAAAAACTGTTTTTT
NA TRBJ2-1 15 NA TRBV7-2 CASSLHLRGRNEQFF TGTGCCAGCAGCTTACATTTACGGGGGAGGAATGAGCAGTTCTTC
NA TRBJ2-3 17 TRBD2 TRBV11-2 CASSLDPSGVRTDTQYF TGTGCCAGCAGCTTAGACCCTAGCGGTGTGCGCACAGATACGCAGTATTTT
NA TRBJ1-4 15 TRBD1 TRBV6-2/TRBV6-3 CASNLPGQSVESMFF TGTGCCAGCAACCTTCCGGGACAGTCCGTGGAGTCAATGTTTTTT
NA TRBJ2-1 17 TRBD2 TRBV7-2 CASSLGRSWDYYNEQFF TGTGCCAGCAGCTTAGGGAGGTCATGGGACTACTACAATGAGCAGTTCTTC
NA TRBJ1-1 12 NA TRBV24-1 CATKGANTEAFF TGTGCCACCAAAGGAGCTAACACTGAAGCTTTCTTT
few TRBJ1-2 16 NA TRBV7-9 CASSRGETRSLDGYTF TGTGCCAGCAGCCGTGGCGAAACCAGGAGCCTAGATGGCTACACCTTC
NA TRBJ2-6 19 TRBD1 TRBV25-1 CAGSEYLGAGGAGANVLTF TGTGCCGGCAGTGAATATCTAGGAGCAGGGGGCGCTGGGGCCAACGTCCTGACTTTC
once TRBJ1-2 17 NA TRBV5-1 CASSLVPTVETNYGYTF TGCGCCAGCAGCTTGGTCCCGACGGTGGAAACGAACTATGGCTACACCTTC
NA TRBJ1-1 14 TRBD1 TRBV4-3 CASSDDRGPTEAFF TGCGCCAGCAGCGACGACAGGGGGCCCACTGAAGCTTTCTTT
few TRBJ1-2 15 TRBD1 TRBV12-3/TRBV12-4 CASSLQGARGAGYTF TGTGCCAGCAGTTTACAGGGGGCGCGAGGGGCCGGCTACACCTTC
NA TRBJ2-3 14 NA TRBV28 CASSTDGSTDTQYF TGTGCCAGCAGTACGGACGGTAGCACAGATACGCAGTATTTT
few TRBJ2-3 15 TRBD1 TRBV29-1 CSVEATGDMTDTQYF TGCAGCGTTGAAGCGACAGGGGATATGACAGATACGCAGTATTTT
NA TRBJ1-2 13 NA TRBV7-9 CASSPAYFRGYTF TGTGCCAGCAGCCCTGCTTACTTTCGTGGCTACACCTTC
NA TRBJ2-3 12 NA TRBV20-1 CSALLVTDTQYF TGCAGTGCTCTCCTAGTAACAGATACGCAGTATTTT
NA TRBJ1-2 16 TRBD1 TRBV27 CASSPGGQGIRYGYTF TGTGCCAGCAGTCCGGGGGGACAGGGAATTCGGTATGGCTACACCTTC
few TRBJ1-2 14 TRBD1 TRBV15 CATSSRDRVGGYTF TGTGCCACCAGCAGCCGGGACAGGGTAGGTGGCTACACCTTC
NA TRBJ2-6 20 TRBD1 TRBV11-2 CAGSLGVLGTGHSGANVLTF TGTGCCGGCAGCTTGGGAGTTCTCGGGACAGGCCACTCTGGGGCCAACGTCCTGACTTTC
few TRBJ2-5 13 NA TRBV13 CASSLRTAETQYF TGTGCCAGCAGCCTTCGGACAGCAGAGACCCAGTACTTC
few TRBJ2-7 15 NA TRBV9 CASSASSTGTYEQYF TGTGCCAGCAGCGCGAGTAGCACAGGGACCTACGAGCAGTACTTC
NA TRBJ2-1 13 NA TRBV6-1 CASSARTYNEQFF TGTGCCAGCAGTGCCCGGACCTACAATGAGCAGTTCTTC
many TRBJ1-2 15 NA TRBV12-3/TRBV12-4 CASSLRQVANYGYTF TGTGCCAGCAGCTTGCGACAGGTAGCTAACTATGGCTACACCTTC
few TRBJ2-1 14 TRBD2 TRBV20-1 CSAPGLAGMDEQFF TGCAGTGCTCCTGGACTAGCGGGGATGGATGAGCAGTTCTTC
few TRBJ2-1 14 NA TRBV14 CASSQDLGRDEQFF TGTGCCAGCAGCCAAGATCTTGGCAGGGATGAGCAGTTCTTC
once TRBJ2-1 16 NA TRBV4-3 CASSQEGSARHNEQFF TGCGCCAGCAGCCAAGAGGGGTCGGCTAGACACAATGAGCAGTTCTTC
NA TRBJ2-5 12 NA TRBV5-4 CASSDPRGSQYF TGTGCCAGCAGCGACCCCCGGGGGTCCCAGTACTTC